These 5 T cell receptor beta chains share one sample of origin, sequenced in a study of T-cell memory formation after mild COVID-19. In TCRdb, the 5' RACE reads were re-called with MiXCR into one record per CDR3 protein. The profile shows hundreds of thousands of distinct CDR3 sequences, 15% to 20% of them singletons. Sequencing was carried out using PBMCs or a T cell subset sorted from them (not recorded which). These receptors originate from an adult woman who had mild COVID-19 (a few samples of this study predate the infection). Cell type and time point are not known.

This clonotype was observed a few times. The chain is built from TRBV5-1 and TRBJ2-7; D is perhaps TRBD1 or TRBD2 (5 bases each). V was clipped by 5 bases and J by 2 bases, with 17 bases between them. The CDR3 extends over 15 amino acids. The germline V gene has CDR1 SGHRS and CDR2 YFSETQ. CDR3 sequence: CASSLLRDGPYEQYF. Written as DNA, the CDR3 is TGCGCCAGCAGTCTTCTTCGGGACGGACCCTACGAGCAGTACTTC.

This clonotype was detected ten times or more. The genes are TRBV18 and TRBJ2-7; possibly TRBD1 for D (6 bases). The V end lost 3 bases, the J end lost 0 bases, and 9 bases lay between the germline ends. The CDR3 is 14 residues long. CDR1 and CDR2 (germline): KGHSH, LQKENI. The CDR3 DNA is TGTGCCAGCTCACCCCAGGGGAGCTCCTACGAGCAGTACTTC. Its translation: CASSPQGSSYEQYF.

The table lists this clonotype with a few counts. The CDR3 loop is CATSAKGLAGDYNEQFF. The CDR3 DNA sequence: TGTGCCACCAGTGCCAAGGGACTAGCGGGAGACTACAATGAGCAGTTCTTC. The genes are TRBV24-1 and TRBJ2-1; 14 bases match TRBD2. The germline gives CDR1 KGHDR, CDR2 SFDVKD. The CDR3 runs 17 residues. Trimming took 5 bases from V and 3 from J; bases not matched to a gene: 5.

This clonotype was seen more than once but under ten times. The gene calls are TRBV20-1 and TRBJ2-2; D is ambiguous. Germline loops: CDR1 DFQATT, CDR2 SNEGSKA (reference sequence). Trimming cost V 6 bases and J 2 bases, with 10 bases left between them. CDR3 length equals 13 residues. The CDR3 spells CSAERPNTGELFF. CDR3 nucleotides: TGCAGTGCGGAGCGCCCTAACACCGGGGAGCTGTTTTTT.

The CDR3 loop reads CASGLSQPWDTEAFF. The DNA for the CDR3 is TGTGCTAGTGGTTTGTCCCAGCCTTGGGACACTGAAGCTTTCTTT. The chain uses TRBV12-5 and TRBJ1-1; no reliable D call. Trimming shortened V by 2 bases and J by 3 bases, and 13 bases separated the two germline ends. Germline CDR1 LGHNT, CDR2 FRNRAP. The CDR3 runs 15 residues.